This passage covers 14 T cell receptor beta chains from one sample sequenced in a study of beta chain features in type 1 diabetes. General observations from the study: Shorter TCRB CDR3s, moderately but significantly so, were found in Type 1 diabetes patients in all four CD4+ subsets.

What these receptors recognize is not known. TCRB transcripts that were expressed got sequenced, as all of the isolated RNA had been reverse transcribed. Profiling relied on immunoSEQ multiplex PCR, and the TCRdb table lists in-frame clones only, not all of them. Of around 690,000 clones in the sample, around 12% are singletons; the top ten hold around 0.12%. The sample was naive CD4+ T cells from blood. Receptor source: a man aged 30 to 45 with type 1 diabetes.

The chain joins TRBV7-2 to TRBJ1-5, with D unclear. Germline CDR1 SGHTA, CDR2 FQGNSA. There are 13 residues in the CDR3. Trimming took 5 bases from V and 6 from J, leaving 11 bases between them. The CDR3 loop reads CASSRLRSQPQHF. The CDR3 nucleotides are TGTGCCAGCAGCCGCTTGAGGAGTCAGCCCCAGCATTTT.

This clone was detected a few times. V is TRBV12-5 and J is TRBJ2-7, with 8 nucleotides matching TRBD1. The CDR3 has 13 residues. Germline loops: CDR1 LGHNT, CDR2 FRNRAP. V dropped 3 bases and J dropped 5; count of bases not matched to a gene: 3. Here the CDR3 reads CASGFGQGNEQYF. CDR3 DNA sequence: TGTGCTAGTGGTTTCGGACAGGGTAACGAGCAGTACTTC.

The chain carries TRBV7-2 and TRBJ2-5; unclear D gene. This CDR3 is 11 amino acids long. The germline CDR1 and CDR2 sequences are SGHTA and FQGNSA. The V gene lost 5 bases and the J gene lost 6 bases, with 7 bases spanning the gap. CDR3 sequence (DNA): TGTGCCAGCAGCCCTAGGCAGACCCAGTACTTC. Encoded protein: CASSPRQTQYF.

The chain couples TRBV29-1 to TRBJ2-3; the match to TRBD2 covers 11 bases. CDR3 length: 19 amino acids. The germline V gene encodes CDR1 SQVTM and CDR2 ANQGSEA. V was pared by 4 bases and J by 3 bases, with 18 bases of the junction left unmatched. The CDR3 here is CSVGGAAGLAGGRTDTQYF. CDR3 coding DNA: TGCAGCGTTGGAGGGGCCGCAGGGTTAGCGGGGGGGCGAACAGATACGCAGTATTTT.

The J gene is TRBJ2-1, the V gene TRBV11-2; tentatively, D is TRBD1 or TRBD2 (5 bases each). Trimming left V 3 bases short and J 4 bases short, with 13 bases between. Germline V CDR1 and CDR2: SGHAT, FQNNGV. The CDR3 is 15 residues long. The CDR3 sequence: CASSFTGALYNEQFF. CDR3 sequence (DNA): TGTGCCAGCAGCTTTACCGGGGCTTTATACAATGAGCAGTTCTTC.

The rearrangement uses TRBV11-2 and TRBJ2-3; TRBD1 aligns across 9 bases. This CDR3 is 15 amino acids long. From germline, CDR1 is SGHAT and CDR2 FQNNGV. Trimming cost V 1 base and J 3 bases; bases outside gene matches: 2. The CDR3 bases are TGTGCCAGCAGCTTAGGGACAGGGGAGACAGATACGCAGTATTTT. This encodes CASSLGTGETDTQYF. Supplemented by reference TRBV11-2 and TRBJ2-3, the full variable domain reads EAGVAQSPRYKIIEKRQSVAFWCNPISGHATLYWYQQILGQGPKLLIQFQNNGVVDDSQLPKDRFSAERLKGVDSTLKIQPAKLEDSAVYLCASSLGTGETDTQYFGPGTRLTVL.

The V and J genes are TRBV4-3 and TRBJ1-5; no reliable D call. This CDR3 contains 13 residues. Trimming cost V 0 bases and J 7 bases, with 7 bases left between them. Germline assignment: CDR1 LGHNA and CDR2 YSLEER. The CDR3 region has the DNA TGCGCCAGCAGCCAAGATGTCATCCAGCCCCAGCATTTT. Encoded protein: CASSQDVIQPQHF.

The genes are TRBV12-5 and TRBJ1-2, with no clear D. The V gene lost 6 bases and the J gene lost 6 bases, with 23 bases spanning the gap. The CDR3 runs to 16 residues. CDR1 is LGHNT, CDR2 FRNRAP, per germline. The CDR3 protein is CASGLSPPRRSDGYTF. The DNA for the CDR3 is TGTGCTAGTGGGTTGTCGCCCCCACGAAGGAGCGATGGCTACACCTTC. The variable domain in full, with the rest retrieved from reference TRBV12-5 and TRBJ1-2, is DARVTQTPRHKVTEMGQEVTMRCQPILGHNTVFWYRQTMMQGLELLAYFRNRAPLDDSGMPKDRFSAEMPDATLATLKIQPSEPRDSAVYFCASGLSPPRRSDGYTFGSGTRLTVV.

The genes are TRBV6-6 and TRBJ2-7, with 7 bases that match TRBD2. In germline, CDR1 is MNHNY, CDR2 SVGAGI (reference sequence). The CDR3 covers 14 residues. V dropped 5 bases and J dropped 4; count of bases not matched to a gene: 8. CDR3 residues: CASSGGGAAYEQYF. CDR3 sequence (DNA): TGTGCCAGCAGTGGGGGAGGGGCAGCATACGAGCAGTACTTC.

The sample holds a few counts of this clone. The rearrangement joins TRBV4-3 to TRBJ2-7, with unresolved D. The CDR3 covers 16 residues. The ends were cut back, 0 bases at V and 0 bases at J, with 12 bases in the middle. The germline CDR1 and CDR2 sequences are LGHNA and YSLEER. CDR3 sequence: CASSQDRQAFSYEQYF. CDR3 bases: TGCGCCAGCAGCCAAGATAGGCAGGCGTTCTCCTACGAGCAGTACTTC.

This clone came up many times. The chain employs TRBV18 and TRBJ1-4; TRBD1 matches 7 bases. CDR3 length: 13 amino acids. Trimming removed 4 bases from V and 7 bases from J; junction bases left unmatched: 3. Germline CDR1 is KGHSH and CDR2 is LQKENI. CDR3 coding DNA: TGTGCCAGCTCACAGGGGGCTGGTGAAAAACTGTTTTTT. This translates into CASSQGAGEKLFF.

Worth noting for this clone: Other DNA sequences in this specimen translate into the identical CDR3. V usage is TRBV30 and J usage is TRBJ1-2; D uncertain. Trimming took 2 bases from V and 5 from J, leaving 6 bases between them. This CDR3 is 11 amino acids long. Germline loops: CDR1 GTSNPN, CDR2 SVGIG (reference sequence). The CDR3 region has the DNA TGTGCCTGGAGTCTTTCTTATGGCTACACCTTC. This translates into CAWSLSYGYTF.

The V gene is TRBV5-1, the J gene TRBJ2-3; 7 bases align to TRBD1. The CDR3 sequence is 15 residues long. Germline V lookup: CDR1 SGHRS, CDR2 YFSETQ. V was clipped by 1 base and J by 3 bases; unmatched bases: 5. The DNA for the CDR3 is TGCGCCAGCAGCTTGACAGGGGATAAAACAGATACGCAGTATTTT. Its translation is CASSLTGDKTDTQYF.

This clone was counted between two and nine times. This rearrangement joins TRBV6-5 to TRBJ2-7; no clear D. The V gene lost 5 bases and the J gene lost 4 bases, with 9 bases spanning the gap. CDR3 length: 12 amino acids. CDR1 MNHEY and CDR2 SVGAGI come from the germline V gene. The CDR3 DNA follows: TGTGCCAGCAGTCAACCTGGGTACGAGCAGTACTTC. Residues: CASSQPGYEQYF.